This T cell receptor (beta chain) is from a study of response to subunit inactivated influenza vaccine. Overall study results and limits: The authors proposed limited new T cell recruitment per seasonal influenza vaccination.

This clonotype was observed a handful of times. Its antigen is not identified. TCRdb fed the RT-PCR reads into MiXCR, producing one record per CDR3 protein. The table records about 570,000 distinct CDR3 sequences, about 11% of them present only once. This CDR3 contains 16 residues. The chain recombines TRBV21-1 with TRBJ2-3. TRBV21-1 is flagged as a pseudogene. The sequencing here drew on PBMCs from blood, taken on the day of vaccination. The source of this sequence is a man aged 45-65 years who received an inactivated influenza vaccine. The CDR3 DNA sequence: TGTGCCAGCACCAAAGGTTTGTCGCGGTACACAGATACGCAGTATTTT. Protein product: CASTKGLSRYTDTQYF.